These T cell receptor beta chains were read from a single sample in a study of cytomegalovirus exposure and HLA in healthy donors. Method: immunoSEQ multiplex PCR; TCRdb's copy keeps in-frame clones and lacks some. The sample consists of 75,000 to 85,000 clones, roughly 91% of them appearing once. Source material: PBMCs. The receptors stem from a man aged 25-45 years in good health and CMV-seronegative. Both conserved end residues are part of each CDR3. The order of the fields is D gene, clone size, V gene, J gene, CDR3 protein, CDR3 DNA. The D gene is left open where the match is weak. For some rows the clone size is stated as once, few or many, or as a class when expanded; others skip it.

d_call: -; clone_size: -; v_call: TRBV6-1; j_call: TRBJ1-4; cdr3_aa: CASILTPTTRKLFF; cdr3_nt: TGTGCCAGCATTTTAACTCCTACCACGAGAAAACTGTTTTTT
d_call: -; clone_size: -; v_call: TRBV7-8; j_call: TRBJ2-1; cdr3_aa: CASSHRELENEQFF; cdr3_nt: TGTGCCAGCAGCCACCGGGAGTTAGAGAATGAGCAGTTCTTC
d_call: TRBD1; clone_size: -; v_call: TRBV6-5; j_call: TRBJ2-3; cdr3_aa: CASSKTGSDTQYF; cdr3_nt: TGTGCCAGCAGCAAGACAGGGTCAGATACGCAGTATTTT
d_call: -; clone_size: -; v_call: TRBV10-3; j_call: TRBJ2-7; cdr3_aa: CAISESRTVDLRTSYEQYF; cdr3_nt: TGTGCCATCAGTGAGTCTCGGACAGTTGACCTAAGGACCTCCTACGAGCAGTACTTC
d_call: TRBD1; clone_size: -; v_call: TRBV7-6; j_call: TRBJ2-5; cdr3_aa: CASSGRTGLQGETQYF; cdr3_nt: TGTGCCAGCAGCGGAAGGACAGGGTTACAAGGGGAGACCCAGTACTTC
d_call: TRBD1; clone_size: -; v_call: TRBV5-5; j_call: TRBJ2-7; cdr3_aa: CASSLERDSFYEQYF; cdr3_nt: TGTGCCAGCAGCTTGGAAAGGGACAGCTTCTACGAGCAGTACTTC
d_call: TRBD2; clone_size: -; v_call: TRBV19; j_call: TRBJ2-7; cdr3_aa: CASSISGLARAYEQYF; cdr3_nt: TGTGCCAGTAGTATCTCAGGACTAGCCCGGGCCTACGAGCAGTACTTC
d_call: TRBD1; clone_size: -; v_call: TRBV27; j_call: TRBJ1-4; cdr3_aa: CASRVFGGIRTGDMGPPNEKLFF; cdr3_nt: TGTGCCAGCAGAGTTTTTGGGGGAATAAGGACAGGGGACATGGGACCACCTAATGAAAAACTGTTTTTT
d_call: TRBD1; clone_size: -; v_call: TRBV9; j_call: TRBJ1-2; cdr3_aa: CASSVRQGPGYTF; cdr3_nt: TGTGCCAGCAGCGTTAGACAGGGGCCCGGCTACACCTTC
d_call: TRBD1; clone_size: -; v_call: TRBV18; j_call: TRBJ1-1; cdr3_aa: CASSPAGGNTEAFF; cdr3_nt: TGTGCCAGCTCACCTGCAGGGGGCAACACTGAAGCTTTCTTT
d_call: -; clone_size: -; v_call: TRBV6-6; j_call: TRBJ1-5; cdr3_aa: CASSSNQPQHF; cdr3_nt: TGTGCCAGCAGTTCAAATCAGCCCCAGCATTTT
d_call: -; clone_size: -; v_call: TRBV6-5; j_call: TRBJ2-7; cdr3_aa: CASSLSSGAPYEQYF; cdr3_nt: TGTGCCAGCAGTTTGAGCAGCGGAGCCCCCTACGAGCAGTACTTC
d_call: -; clone_size: once; v_call: TRBV19; j_call: TRBJ2-1; cdr3_aa: CASSVRRDYHNEQFF; cdr3_nt: TGTGCCAGTAGCGTTCGCAGGGATTACCACAATGAGCAGTTCTTC
d_call: TRBD1; clone_size: -; v_call: TRBV5-4; j_call: TRBJ2-7; cdr3_aa: CASSSNRGYEQYF; cdr3_nt: TGTGCCAGCAGCTCCAACAGGGGCTACGAGCAGTACTTC
d_call: -; clone_size: -; v_call: TRBV6-1; j_call: TRBJ2-2; cdr3_aa: CASRVWRLNTGELFF; cdr3_nt: TGTGCCAGCAGAGTTTGGAGACTGAACACCGGGGAGCTGTTTTTT
d_call: -; clone_size: -; v_call: TRBV6-5; j_call: TRBJ2-3; cdr3_aa: CASSYGLAGGADTQYF; cdr3_nt: TGTGCCAGCAGTTACGGGCTAGCCGGAGGCGCAGATACGCAGTATTTT
d_call: TRBD1; clone_size: -; v_call: TRBV28; j_call: TRBJ1-2; cdr3_aa: CASRYRGGYTF; cdr3_nt: TGTGCCAGCAGATACAGGGGGGGCTACACCTTC
d_call: -; clone_size: -; v_call: TRBV7-2; j_call: TRBJ1-5; cdr3_aa: CASSLDTGTQPQHF; cdr3_nt: TGTGCCAGCAGCTTAGACACAGGGACTCAGCCCCAGCATTTT
d_call: -; clone_size: -; v_call: TRBV7-3; j_call: TRBJ1-5; cdr3_aa: CASSQQPSNQPQHF; cdr3_nt: TGTGCCAGCAGCCAACAACCGAGCAATCAGCCCCAGCATTTT
d_call: -; clone_size: -; v_call: TRBV5-1; j_call: TRBJ2-3; cdr3_aa: CASSLQGTSTDTQYF; cdr3_nt: TGCGCCAGCAGCTTACAGGGGACTAGCACAGATACGCAGTATTTT
d_call: TRBD2; clone_size: -; v_call: TRBV27; j_call: TRBJ2-3; cdr3_aa: CASSLGLATDTQYF; cdr3_nt: TGTGCCAGCAGTTTGGGACTAGCAACGGATACGCAGTATTTT
d_call: TRBD2; clone_size: -; v_call: TRBV2; j_call: TRBJ2-3; cdr3_aa: CATLREGLDTQYF; cdr3_nt: TGTGCCACCCTGCGGGAGGGCCTCGATACGCAGTATTTT
d_call: -; clone_size: -; v_call: TRBV30; j_call: TRBJ1-3; cdr3_aa: CAWSTLGTIGNTIYF; cdr3_nt: TGTGCCTGGAGTACCCTCGGGACAATTGGAAACACCATATATTTT
d_call: -; clone_size: -; v_call: TRBV5-1; j_call: TRBJ2-7; cdr3_aa: CASSFGGPTYEQYF; cdr3_nt: TGCGCCAGCAGCTTCGGGGGGCCCACCTACGAGCAGTACTTC
d_call: -; clone_size: -; v_call: TRBV28; j_call: TRBJ1-1; cdr3_aa: CASSRLGGGTRTEAFF; cdr3_nt: TGTGCCAGCAGCCGTTTGGGAGGAGGTACGCGCACTGAAGCTTTCTTT
d_call: TRBD1; clone_size: -; v_call: TRBV5-1; j_call: TRBJ1-4; cdr3_aa: CASSKDRVDEKLFF; cdr3_nt: TGCGCCAGCAGCAAAGACAGGGTCGATGAAAAACTGTTTTTT
d_call: TRBD2; clone_size: -; v_call: TRBV19; j_call: TRBJ2-3; cdr3_aa: CASRDYITDTQYF; cdr3_nt: TGTGCCAGTCGGGACTACATCACAGATACGCAGTATTTT
d_call: -; clone_size: -; v_call: TRBV13; j_call: TRBJ2-1; cdr3_aa: CASSLVGKVPGGGDEQFF; cdr3_nt: TGTGCCAGCAGCTTAGTTGGTAAGGTGCCAGGAGGTGGCGATGAGCAGTTCTTC
d_call: TRBD2; clone_size: -; v_call: TRBV5-4; j_call: TRBJ2-5; cdr3_aa: CASSLGEGKQETQYF; cdr3_nt: TGTGCCAGCAGCTTGGGGGAGGGGAAGCAAGAGACCCAGTACTTC
d_call: TRBD1; clone_size: -; v_call: TRBV9; j_call: TRBJ2-7; cdr3_aa: CASSLDRGRYEQYF; cdr3_nt: TGTGCCAGCAGCCTTGACAGGGGGCGGTACGAGCAGTACTTC
d_call: TRBD2; clone_size: -; v_call: TRBV11-2; j_call: TRBJ2-3; cdr3_aa: CASSLSPSGGGSTDTQYF; cdr3_nt: TGTGCCAGCAGCTTATCGCCTAGCGGGGGGGGCAGCACAGATACGCAGTATTTT
d_call: -; clone_size: -; v_call: TRBV12-5; j_call: TRBJ1-3; cdr3_aa: CASGRGGHSGNTIYF; cdr3_nt: TGTGCTAGTGGTCGAGGGGGACACTCTGGAAACACCATATATTTT
d_call: -; clone_size: -; v_call: TRBV19; j_call: TRBJ2-7; cdr3_aa: CASSLRAYGGPYEQYF; cdr3_nt: TGTGCCAGTAGTCTCCGAGCTTACGGGGGTCCCTACGAGCAGTACTTC
d_call: TRBD1; clone_size: -; v_call: TRBV5-4; j_call: TRBJ1-4; cdr3_aa: CASSQGGPAMEKLFF; cdr3_nt: TGTGCCAGCAGCCAAGGGGGCCCGGCGATGGAAAAACTGTTTTTT
d_call: -; clone_size: -; v_call: TRBV9; j_call: TRBJ1-4; cdr3_aa: CASSPSGRSGEKLFF; cdr3_nt: TGTGCCAGCAGCCCGAGCGGTCGGTCAGGAGAAAAACTGTTTTTT
d_call: TRBD2; clone_size: once; v_call: TRBV19; j_call: TRBJ2-7; cdr3_aa: CASSSLAGAYEQYF; cdr3_nt: TGTGCCAGTAGTTCACTAGCGGGAGCCTACGAGCAGTACTTC
d_call: TRBD2; clone_size: -; v_call: TRBV6-1; j_call: TRBJ2-7; cdr3_aa: CASRLAGGTYEQYF; cdr3_nt: TGTGCCAGCAGGCTAGCGGGAGGGACCTACGAGCAGTACTTC
d_call: -; clone_size: once; v_call: TRBV11-2; j_call: TRBJ1-5; cdr3_aa: CASSFEGDSNQPQHF; cdr3_nt: TGTGCCAGCAGCTTCGAGGGGGATAGCAATCAGCCCCAGCATTTT
d_call: TRBD1; clone_size: -; v_call: TRBV19; j_call: TRBJ1-5; cdr3_aa: CASSSTGGLYNQPQHF; cdr3_nt: TGTGCCAGTAGTAGTACAGGGGGCTTGTACAATCAGCCCCAGCATTTT
d_call: -; clone_size: -; v_call: TRBV11-2; j_call: TRBJ1-5; cdr3_aa: CASSLEGAWQPQHF; cdr3_nt: TGTGCCAGCAGCTTAGAGGGGGCTTGGCAGCCCCAGCATTTT
d_call: -; clone_size: -; v_call: TRBV30; j_call: TRBJ1-1; cdr3_aa: CAWSRVGGTEAFF; cdr3_nt: TGTGCCTGGAGTCGAGTAGGCGGCACTGAAGCTTTCTTT